Below are 14 T cell receptor beta chains sequenced from a single sample in a study of early T cells in non-severe SARS-CoV-2 infection. MiXCR, applied by TCRdb to the 5' RACE reads, yields one record per CDR3 protein. The data show about 26,000 distinct CDR3 sequences, under 5% seen once. The specimen was whole blood. These receptors came from an adult who was a healthcare worker with PCR-confirmed SARS-CoV-2 infection or an uninfected control (not recorded which).

Only a few counts were recorded for this clonotype. V and J are TRBV7-2 and TRBJ2-2, with D hard to call. This CDR3 region has 13 residues. Germline V gene data show CDR1 as SGHTA and CDR2 as FQGNSA. V lost 6 bases to trimming and J lost 7 bases, with 12 bases between them. The CDR3 region is CASREKAIGELFF. The CDR3 DNA is TGTGCCAGCAGGGAAAAGGCAATCGGGGAGCTGTTTTTT.

This clonotype was picked up many times. One junction end disagrees with the germline gene, perhaps due to a read error. This rearrangement joins TRBV20-1 to TRBJ2-5; the D gene is possibly TRBD1 (5 bases). Germline assignment: CDR1 DFQATT and CDR2 SNEGSKA (reference sequence). The CDR3 runs 14 residues. CDR3 sequence (DNA): TGCAGTGCTAGAGAGTCAGGGCGCCAAGGGACCCAGTACTTC. Translating gives CSARESGRQGTQYF.

This clonotype was recorded at least ten times. The genes are TRBV27 and TRBJ2-5, with TRBD2 identical over 8 bases. The length of the CDR3 is 15 residues. Germline CDR1 MNHEY, CDR2 SMNVEV (reference sequence). The J segment lost 5 bases and the V segment lost 4 bases, leaving 9 bases of the junction unmatched. The CDR3 DNA reads as TGTGCCAGCAGTTCGCGGGGGGACCCCAGGGAGACCCAGTACTTC. Amino acid sequence: CASSSRGDPRETQYF.

There are many counts of this clonotype. V gene TRBV11-3 combines with J gene TRBJ1-5; 7 bases are shared with TRBD1. Germline CDR1 is SGHNT and CDR2 is YENEEA. This CDR3 has 19 amino acids. J gave up 1 base and V 7 bases, and 19 bases lay outside the gene matches. This CDR3 is CASIGDRNLSLVSNQPQHF. As DNA, the CDR3 is TGTGCCAGCATCGGGGACAGAAACCTTTCCCTTGTCAGCAATCAGCCCCAGCATTTT.

V is TRBV10-3 and J is TRBJ1-1; tentative D call: TRBD1 (6 bases). Germline V lookup: CDR1 ENHRY, CDR2 SYGVKD. V lost 4 bases to trimming and J lost 1 base, with 7 bases between them. There are 13 residues in the CDR3. The CDR3: CAISGQENTEAFF. The CDR3 DNA reads TGTGCCATCAGTGGACAGGAGAACACTGAAGCTTTCTTT.

The table lists this clonotype with many counts. The DNA of the CDR3 is TGCAGTGCTACCCCCGGCTGGCGGGGTAACAATGAGCAGTTCTTC. Translated: CSATPGWRGNNEQFF. The rearrangement uses TRBV20-1 and TRBJ2-1, with D possibly matching TRBD2 (6 bases). Germline V gene data show CDR1 as DFQATT and CDR2 as SNEGSKA (reference sequence). The CDR3 consists of 15 residues. The V end was cut by 4 bases, the J end by 5 bases, with 18 bases between.

This clonotype was recorded many times. This rearrangement joins TRBV6-2 or TRBV6-3 to TRBJ2-1; D is ambiguous. The V gene's germline CDR1 is MNHEY and CDR2 SVGEGT. Deletions cut 6 bases from V and 4 bases from J, with 10 bases between. The CDR3 runs to 13 residues. This chain's CDR3 is CASRPPGYNEQFF. The CDR3 bases are TGTGCCAGCAGACCCCCTGGATACAATGAGCAGTTCTTC.

V and J are TRBV6-1 and TRBJ2-1; no reliable D call. The length of the CDR3 is 10 residues. CDR1 and CDR2 (germline): MNHNS, SASEGT. With 3 bases removed from V and 13 bases from J, the gap between germline ends came to 7 bases. CDR3 bases: TGTGCCAGCAGTGAGGCAGGCCAGTTCTTC. Translating it yields CASSEAGQFF.

This clonotype was counted at least ten times. The V gene is TRBV10-1, the J gene TRBJ1-1; D remains unclear. Trimming took 2 bases from V and 1 from J, leaving 11 bases between them. CDR3 size: 15 residues. CDR1 and CDR2 (germline): WNHNN, SYGVQD (reference sequence). DNA of the CDR3: TGCGCCAGCAGTGAGGGTACAGATACGAACACTGAAGCTTTCTTT. The encoded protein is CASSEGTDTNTEAFF.

The table lists this clonotype with many counts. V is TRBV6-2 or TRBV6-3 and J is TRBJ2-1; 8 positions agree with TRBD1. CDR1 and CDR2 from the germline V gene are MNHEY and SVGEGT. CDR3 length: 15 amino acids. Trimming at V came to 5 bases and at J to 0 bases, leaving 3 bases not matched to a gene. In DNA, the CDR3 is TGTGCCAGCAGTAAGACAGGGGTCTCCTACAATGAGCAGTTCTTC. It yields the protein CASSKTGVSYNEQFF.

This clonotype has ten or more counts. The chain employs TRBV29-1 and TRBJ2-7; D call uncertain. The CDR3 totals 13 residues. Germline loops: CDR1 SQVTM, CDR2 ANQGSEA. V lost 3 bases to trimming and J lost 7 bases, with 16 bases between them. This CDR3 reads CSVDVGPSLEQYF. The CDR3 DNA reads as TGCAGCGTTGACGTAGGCCCAAGTTTAGAGCAGTACTTC.

This clonotype showed up many times. This sequence joins TRBV11-2 and TRBJ2-1, with 10 bases fitting TRBD2. This CDR3 contains 15 residues. Germline-derived CDR1 and CDR2 are SGHAT and FQNNGV. V lost 5 bases, J lost 6 bases, and 7 bases stayed unmatched. The CDR3 region is CASSPALAGVNEQFF. The CDR3 coding sequence is TGTGCCAGCAGCCCGGCGCTAGCGGGGGTCAATGAGCAGTTCTTC.

In this sample, this clonotype turned up many times. The CDR3 spells CASSEAALGVGGVQTQYF. The CDR3 DNA reads TGTGCCAGCAGTGAAGCGGCCCTAGGCGTGGGAGGGGTGCAGACCCAGTACTTC. This rearrangement joins TRBV6-1 to TRBJ2-5, with 7 bases lining up with TRBD2. V was clipped by 0 bases and J by 6 bases; unmatched bases: 16. Germline lookup yields CDR1 MNHNS and CDR2 SASEGT. There are 18 residues in the CDR3.

There are many counts of this clonotype. The rearrangement uses TRBV3-2 and TRBJ1-1; the tabulated D call, TRBD1, remains unverified against the DNA. TRBV3-2 is tagged as a pseudogene. CDR3 size: 14 residues. CDR3 DNA sequence: TGTGCCAGCAGCCAATTGGGACAGCACACTGAAGCTTTCTTT. It codes for CASSQLGQHTEAFF.